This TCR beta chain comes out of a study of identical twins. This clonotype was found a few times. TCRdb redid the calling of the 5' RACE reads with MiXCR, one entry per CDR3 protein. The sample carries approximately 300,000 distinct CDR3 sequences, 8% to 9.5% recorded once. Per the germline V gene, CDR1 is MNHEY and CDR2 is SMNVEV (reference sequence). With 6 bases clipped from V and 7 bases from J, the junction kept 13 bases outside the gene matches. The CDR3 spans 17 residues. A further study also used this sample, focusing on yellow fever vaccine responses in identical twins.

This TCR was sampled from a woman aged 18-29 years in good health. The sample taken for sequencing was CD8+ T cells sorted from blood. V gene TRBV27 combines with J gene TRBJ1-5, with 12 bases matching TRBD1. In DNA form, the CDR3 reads TGTGCCAGCAGCCCCTTTCCGGGACAGGGGGCGAGACAGCCCCAGCATTTT. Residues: CASSPFPGQGARQPQHF.